This T cell receptor beta chain was profiled in a study of blood T cell repertoires in COVID-19. Study information: The United States, Italy and Spain provided the acute and convalescent COVID-19 samples. Nucleic acid was either cDNA or gDNA, and it came from T cells, B-cell-depleted T cells, or PBMCs.

The CDR3 has 17 amino acids. Germline V gene data show CDR1 as SGHVS and CDR2 as FNYEAQ. V lost 0 bases to trimming and J lost 5 bases, with 18 bases between them. Original methodology: Researchers report that nucleated cell counts were estimated from reference gene primer amplification. Here immunoSEQ multiplex PCR was the method, and the copy in TCRdb shows in-frame clones only, minus some. The V and J calls and clone size were taken over from that table, and D and trimming were inferred from the DNA. The sample lists around 250,000 clones; less than 85% were seen once. This clonotype originated in a man aged 60 to 75 who had recovered from COVID-19. This chain joins TRBV7-6 and TRBJ2-3; TRBD2 might be the D (5 bases). The sample was peripheral blood. The CDR3 DNA follows: TGTGCCAGCAGCTTAGCCCCGTCCGGGAATGGAATAGATACGCAGTATTTT. Amino acids: CASSLAPSGNGIDTQYF.